Listed below are T cell receptor beta chains from one sample, sequenced in a study of blood T cell repertoires in COVID-19. TCRdb's copy holds only in-frame clones and misses some; the assay was immunoSEQ multiplex PCR. The sample holds around 160,000 clones, roughly 86% seen once. Material for sequencing was peripheral blood. These receptors all come from a man between 18 and 29 years old with acute or convalescent COVID-19. Both conserved end residues are part of each CDR3. The D gene is left open where the match is weak. Clone size, where shown, is once, few, many, or a class for clones that have expanded.

v_call	d_call	clone_size	j_call	cdr3_nt	cdr3_aa
TRBV7-9	TRBD2	once	TRBJ2-5	TGTGCCAGCAGCCCTAGCGGGGGGAACCAAGAGACCCAGTACTTC	CASSPSGGNQETQYF
TRBV3-1/TRBV3-2	TRBD1	-	TRBJ2-1	TGTGCCAGCAGCCACCAGACAGGGGTTGAGCAGTTCTTC	CASSHQTGVEQFF
TRBV18	-	-	TRBJ2-3	TGTGCCAGCTCACCCCGGGTTCGGGATACGCAGTATTTT	CASSPRVRDTQYF
TRBV30	TRBD1	-	TRBJ1-5	TGTGCCTGGAGTGTTTATGGAACAGGGGGCGATCAGCCCCAGCATTTT	CAWSVYGTGGDQPQHF
TRBV28	TRBD1	-	TRBJ1-3	TGTGCCAGCAGTCCCGCGGAGGGGGCTATAGCCGGAAACACCATATATTTT	CASSPAEGAIAGNTIYF
TRBV11-1	TRBD1	-	TRBJ1-1	TGTGCCAGCAGCTCCCACTTACAGGGGACCACTGAAGCTTTCTTT	CASSSHLQGTTEAFF
TRBV4-1	TRBD1	-	TRBJ1-2	TGCGCCAGCAGCCAAACACAGGGGGACTATGGCTACACCTTC	CASSQTQGDYGYTF
TRBV5-1	TRBD2	-	TRBJ2-6	TGCGCCAGCAGCCCGGGGGGGTCCGGGGCCAACGTCCTGACTTTC	CASSPGGSGANVLTF
TRBV28	TRBD2	-	TRBJ2-3	TGTGCCACCGGGGCTAGCGGGGGGAAAGATACGCAGTATTTT	CATGASGGKDTQYF
TRBV6-6	-	-	TRBJ1-5	TGTGCCAGCATGCCCCCCCAGGGCAATCAGCCCCAGCATTTT	CASMPPQGNQPQHF
TRBV4-1	-	once	TRBJ2-3	TGCGCCAGCAGCCAAAGAGAGGCTAGCACAGATACGCAGTATTTT	CASSQREASTDTQYF
TRBV24-1	-	-	TRBJ2-7	TGTGCCACCAGTGAAAACAACTACGAGCAGTACTTC	CATSENNYEQYF
TRBV9	TRBD1	-	TRBJ1-2	TGTGCCAGCAGTGATGACAGGGTTGGCTACACCTTC	CASSDDRVGYTF
TRBV10-3	TRBD1	-	TRBJ1-5	TGTGCCATCAGTTCGGGACAGGGTGGTCAGCCCCAGCATTTT	CAISSGQGGQPQHF
TRBV5-1	-	once	TRBJ1-5	TGCGCCAGCAGCTTGGGAGGAAGCAATCAGCCCCAGCATTTT	CASSLGGSNQPQHF